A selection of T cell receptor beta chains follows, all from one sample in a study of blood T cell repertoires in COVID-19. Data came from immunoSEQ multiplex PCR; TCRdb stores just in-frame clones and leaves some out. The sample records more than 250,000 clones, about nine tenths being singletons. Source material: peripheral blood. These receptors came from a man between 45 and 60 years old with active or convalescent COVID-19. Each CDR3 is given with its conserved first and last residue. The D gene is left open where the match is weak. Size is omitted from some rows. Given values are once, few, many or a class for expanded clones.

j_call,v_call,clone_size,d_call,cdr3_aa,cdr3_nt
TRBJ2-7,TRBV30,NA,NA,CAWSGQTYEQYF,TGTGCCTGGAGTGGGCAGACCTACGAGCAGTACTTC
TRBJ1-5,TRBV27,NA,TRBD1,CASSLDRGSGNQPQHF,TGTGCCAGCAGTTTGGACAGGGGGTCGGGCAATCAGCCCCAGCATTTT
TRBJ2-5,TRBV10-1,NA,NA,CASSESVDGGETQYF,TGCGCCAGCAGTGAGTCGGTAGACGGCGGGGAGACCCAGTACTTC
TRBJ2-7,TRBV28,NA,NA,CASSFLGVSYEQYF,TGTGCCAGCAGTTTTCTGGGAGTCTCCTACGAGCAGTACTTC
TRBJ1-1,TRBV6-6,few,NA,CASSTRQAPEAFF,TGTGCCAGCAGTACAAGACAGGCACCTGAAGCTTTCTTT
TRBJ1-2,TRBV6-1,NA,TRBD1,CASSEGQGATYGYTF,TGTGCCAGCAGTGAAGGACAGGGTGCTACCTATGGCTACACCTTC
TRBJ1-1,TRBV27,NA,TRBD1,CASSAPGQGFGEAFF,TGTGCCAGCAGTGCCCCGGGACAGGGGTTTGGTGAAGCTTTCTTT
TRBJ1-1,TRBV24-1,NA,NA,CATRAEYGGTEAFF,TGTGCCACCAGGGCCGAGTACGGGGGCACTGAAGCTTTCTTT
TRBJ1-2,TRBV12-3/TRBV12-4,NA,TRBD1,CASSSQQGDGYTF,TGTGCCAGCAGTTCCCAACAGGGGGATGGCTACACCTTC
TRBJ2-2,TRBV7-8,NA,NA,CASRKLASGRWDTGELFF,TGTGCCAGCAGGAAACTAGCATCCGGGAGATGGGACACCGGGGAGCTGTTTTTT
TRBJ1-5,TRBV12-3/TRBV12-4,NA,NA,CASSLLRDQPQHF,TGTGCCAGCAGTTTGCTCCGGGATCAGCCCCAGCATTTT
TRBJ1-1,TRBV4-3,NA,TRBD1,CASSQDYGTGPEAFF,TGCGCCAGCAGCCAAGACTACGGGACAGGGCCTGAAGCTTTCTTT
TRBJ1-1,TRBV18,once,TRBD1,CASSSLDLGQGLTGTEAFF,TGTGCCAGCTCAAGCTTGGACCTGGGACAGGGCCTTACGGGCACTGAAGCTTTCTTT
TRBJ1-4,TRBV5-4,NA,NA,CASSPGGAAGEKLFF,TGTGCCAGCAGCCCGGGTGGGGCAGCCGGGGAAAAACTGTTTTTT
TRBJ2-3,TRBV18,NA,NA,CASSPRAGGPDTQYF,TGTGCCAGCTCACCCAGGGCAGGGGGGCCAGATACGCAGTATTTT
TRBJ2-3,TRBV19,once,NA,CASSIIVQGTDTQYF,TGTGCCAGTAGTATTATTGTACAGGGCACAGATACGCAGTATTTT
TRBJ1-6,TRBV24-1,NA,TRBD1,CATSEPGQIPSFDNSPLHF,TGTGCCACCAGTGAGCCGGGACAGATACCCTCCTTCGATAATTCACCCCTCCACTTT
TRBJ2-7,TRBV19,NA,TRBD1,CASSLGTGTYEQYF,TGTGCCAGTAGCCTCGGGACAGGGACCTACGAGCAGTACTTC
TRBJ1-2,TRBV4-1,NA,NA,CASSQDGMGNYGYTF,TGCGCCAGCAGCCAAGATGGCATGGGCAACTATGGCTACACCTTC
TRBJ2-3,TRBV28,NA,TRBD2,CASSLGLATTSTDTQYF,TGTGCCAGCAGTCTGGGACTAGCCACCACTAGCACAGATACGCAGTATTTT
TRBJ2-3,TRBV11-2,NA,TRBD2,CASSLRTSGTGTDTQYF,TGTGCCAGCAGCTTGAGGACTAGCGGAACTGGCACAGATACGCAGTATTTT
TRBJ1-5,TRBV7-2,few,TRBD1,CASSPGQSYQPQHF,TGTGCCAGCAGCCCGGGACAGAGTTATCAGCCCCAGCATTTT
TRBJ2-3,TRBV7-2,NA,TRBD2,CASSPQPGLAGADTQYF,TGTGCCAGCAGCCCACAACCGGGACTAGCGGGAGCAGATACGCAGTATTTT
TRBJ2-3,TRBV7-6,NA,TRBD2,CASSRSGGTTDTQYF,TGTGCCAGCAGCCGTAGCGGGGGGACCACAGATACGCAGTATTTT
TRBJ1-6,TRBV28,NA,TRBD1,CASSPRTGLISSYNSPLHF,TGTGCCAGCAGTCCTAGGACAGGGCTGATCAGCTCCTATAATTCACCCCTCCACTTT
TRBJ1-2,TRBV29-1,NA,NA,CSVEDPADSQNYGYTF,TGCAGCGTTGAAGATCCAGCCGACAGTCAAAACTATGGCTACACCTTC
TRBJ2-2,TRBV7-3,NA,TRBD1,CASSLSGGYGGELFF,TGTGCCAGCAGCTTATCAGGGGGATATGGCGGGGAGCTGTTTTTT
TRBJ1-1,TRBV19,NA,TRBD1,CASSIRTGGTNTEAFF,TGTGCCAGTAGTATAAGGACAGGGGGCACGAACACTGAAGCTTTCTTT
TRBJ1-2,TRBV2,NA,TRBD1,CASSGQGVFGGYTF,TGTGCCAGCAGCGGACAGGGGGTCTTTGGTGGCTACACCTTC
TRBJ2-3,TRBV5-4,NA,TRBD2,CASSLGLAGIGDTQYF,TGTGCCAGCAGCTTGGGGCTAGCGGGGATCGGAGATACGCAGTATTTT
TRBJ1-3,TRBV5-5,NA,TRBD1,CASALRDRASGNTIYF,TGTGCCAGCGCGTTACGAGACAGGGCCTCTGGAAACACCATATATTTT
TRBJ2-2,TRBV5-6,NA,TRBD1,CASSRGQGAGTGELFF,TGTGCCAGCAGCCGGGGACAGGGGGCTGGCACCGGGGAGCTGTTTTTT
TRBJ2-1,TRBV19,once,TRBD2,CASSSYGTSGSFEQFF,TGTGCCAGTAGTAGCTACGGGACTAGCGGGAGCTTTGAGCAGTTCTTC
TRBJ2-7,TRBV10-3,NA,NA,CAILRAGDGEQYF,TGTGCCATCCTACGGGCAGGGGACGGCGAGCAGTACTTC
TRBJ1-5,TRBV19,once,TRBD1,CASRLTGVSNQPQHF,TGTGCCAGTCGGCTGACAGGGGTTAGCAATCAGCCCCAGCATTTT
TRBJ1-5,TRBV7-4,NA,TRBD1,CASSLFGEIRDRGQPQHF,TGTGCCAGCAGCTTATTTGGGGAAATTAGGGACAGGGGACAGCCCCAGCATTTT
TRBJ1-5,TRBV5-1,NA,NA,CASSLDGNQPQHF,TGCGCCAGCAGCTTGGACGGTAATCAGCCCCAGCATTTT
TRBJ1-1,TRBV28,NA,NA,CASRTGNTEAFF,TGTGCCAGCAGGACAGGAAACACTGAAGCTTTCTTT
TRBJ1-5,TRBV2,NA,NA,CASSEAQSGQPQHF,TGTGCCAGCAGTGAAGCGCAGTCTGGTCAGCCCCAGCATTTT